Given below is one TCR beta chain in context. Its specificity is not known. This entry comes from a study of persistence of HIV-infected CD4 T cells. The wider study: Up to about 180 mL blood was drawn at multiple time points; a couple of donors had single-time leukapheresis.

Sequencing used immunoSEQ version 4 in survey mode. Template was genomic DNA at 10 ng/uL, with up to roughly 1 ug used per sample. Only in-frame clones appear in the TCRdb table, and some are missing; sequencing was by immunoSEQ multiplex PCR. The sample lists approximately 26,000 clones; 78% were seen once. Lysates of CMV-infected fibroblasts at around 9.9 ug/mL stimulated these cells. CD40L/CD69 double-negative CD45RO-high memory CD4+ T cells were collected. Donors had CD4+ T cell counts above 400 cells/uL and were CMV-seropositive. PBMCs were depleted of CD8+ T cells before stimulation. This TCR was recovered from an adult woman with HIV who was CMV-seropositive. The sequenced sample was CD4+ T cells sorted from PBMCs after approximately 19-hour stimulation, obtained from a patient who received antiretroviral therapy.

The CDR3 loop is CASSPQRANVLTF. DNA of the CDR3: TGTGCCAGCAGCCCACAGAGGGCCAACGTCCTGACTTTC. The V gene is TRBV5-6, the J gene TRBJ2-6, with D hard to call. The V gene's germline CDR1 is SGHDT and CDR2 YYEEEE. V gave up 4 bases and J gave up 5 bases, with 7 bases separating them. The CDR3 is made up of 13 amino acids.